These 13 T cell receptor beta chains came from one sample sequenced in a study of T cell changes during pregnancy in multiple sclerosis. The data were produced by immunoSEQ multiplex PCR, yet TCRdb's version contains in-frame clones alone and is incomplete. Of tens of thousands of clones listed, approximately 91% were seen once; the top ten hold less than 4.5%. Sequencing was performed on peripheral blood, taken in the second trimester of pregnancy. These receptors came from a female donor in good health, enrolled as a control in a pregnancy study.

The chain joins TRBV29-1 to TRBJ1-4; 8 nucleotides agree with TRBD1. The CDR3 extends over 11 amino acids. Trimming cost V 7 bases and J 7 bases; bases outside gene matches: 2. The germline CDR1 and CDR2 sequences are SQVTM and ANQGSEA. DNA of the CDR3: TGCAGCGACAGGGGGGGTGAAAAACTGTTTTTT. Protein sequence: CSDRGGEKLFF. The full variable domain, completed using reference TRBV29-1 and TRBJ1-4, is SAVISQKPSRDICQRGTSLTIQCQVDSQVTMMFWYRQQPGQSLTLIATANQGSEATYESGFVIDKFPISRPNLTFSTLTVSNMSPEDSSIYLCSDRGGEKLFFGSGTQLSVL.

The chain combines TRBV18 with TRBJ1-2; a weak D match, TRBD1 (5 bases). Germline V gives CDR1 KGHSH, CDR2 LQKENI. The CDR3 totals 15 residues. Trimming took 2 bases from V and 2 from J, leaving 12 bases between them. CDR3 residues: CASSPLDIPNYGYTF. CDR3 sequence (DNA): TGTGCCAGCTCACCATTGGACATACCGAACTATGGCTACACCTTC.

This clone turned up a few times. The chain's CDR3 is CASSIRLGGGELFF. CDR3 coding DNA: TGTGCCAGTAGTATCCGGCTAGGGGGCGGGGAGCTGTTTTTT. This chain connects TRBV19 to TRBJ2-2; perhaps TRBD1 as D (6 bases). V dropped 3 bases and J dropped 7 bases, with 12 bases sitting between them. Germline CDR1 LNHDA, CDR2 SQIVND (reference sequence). The CDR3 has 14 amino acids.

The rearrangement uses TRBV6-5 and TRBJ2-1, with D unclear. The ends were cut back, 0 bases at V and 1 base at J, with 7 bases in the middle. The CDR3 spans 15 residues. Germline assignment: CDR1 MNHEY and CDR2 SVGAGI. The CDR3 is CASSYSPVSYNEQFF. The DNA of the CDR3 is TGTGCCAGCAGTTACTCTCCCGTGTCCTACAATGAGCAGTTCTTC.

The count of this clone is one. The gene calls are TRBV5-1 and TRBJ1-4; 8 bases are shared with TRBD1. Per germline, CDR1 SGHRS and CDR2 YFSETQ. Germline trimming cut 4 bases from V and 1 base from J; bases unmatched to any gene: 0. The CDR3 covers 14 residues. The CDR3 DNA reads TGCGCCAGCAGCGGACAGGGAACTAATGAAAAACTGTTTTTT. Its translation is CASSGQGTNEKLFF.

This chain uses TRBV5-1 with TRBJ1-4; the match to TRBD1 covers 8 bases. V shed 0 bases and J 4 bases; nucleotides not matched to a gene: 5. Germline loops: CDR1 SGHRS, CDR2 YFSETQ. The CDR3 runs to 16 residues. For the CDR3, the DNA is TGCGCCAGCAGCTTGGAACCCGGACAGGGTAATGAAAAACTGTTTTTT. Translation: CASSLEPGQGNEKLFF.

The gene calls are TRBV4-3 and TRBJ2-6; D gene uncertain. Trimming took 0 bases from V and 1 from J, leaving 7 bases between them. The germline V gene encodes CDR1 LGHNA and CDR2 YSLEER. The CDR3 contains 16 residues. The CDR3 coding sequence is TGCGCCAGCAGCCAAGAAGCAAATTCTGGGGCCAACGTCCTGACTTTC. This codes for CASSQEANSGANVLTF.

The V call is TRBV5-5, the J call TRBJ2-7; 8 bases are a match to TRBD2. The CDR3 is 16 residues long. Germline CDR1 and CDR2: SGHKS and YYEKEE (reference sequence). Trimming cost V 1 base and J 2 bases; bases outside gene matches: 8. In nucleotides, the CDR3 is TGTGCCAGCAGCTTGCGGGGGGGGTTCGGAACCTACGAGCAGTACTTC. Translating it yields CASSLRGGFGTYEQYF. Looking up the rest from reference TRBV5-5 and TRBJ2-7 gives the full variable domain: DAGVTQSPTHLIKTRGQQVTLRCSPISGHKSVSWYQQVLGQGPQFIFQYYEKEERGRGNFPDRFSARQFPNYSSELNVNALLLGDSALYLCASSLRGGFGTYEQYFGPGTRLTVT.

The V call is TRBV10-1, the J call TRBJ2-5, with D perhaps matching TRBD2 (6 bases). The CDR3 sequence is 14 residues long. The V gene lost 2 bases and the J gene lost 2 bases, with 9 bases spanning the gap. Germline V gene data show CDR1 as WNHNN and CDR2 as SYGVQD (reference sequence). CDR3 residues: CASSEGGPQETQYF. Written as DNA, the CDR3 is TGCGCCAGCAGTGAGGGAGGGCCTCAAGAGACCCAGTACTTC.

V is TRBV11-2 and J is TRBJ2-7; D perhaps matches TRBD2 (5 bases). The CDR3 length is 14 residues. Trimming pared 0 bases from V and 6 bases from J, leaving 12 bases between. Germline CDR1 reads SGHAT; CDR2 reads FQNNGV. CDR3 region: CASSLEYEGSEQYF. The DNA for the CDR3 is TGTGCCAGCAGCTTAGAGTATGAGGGATCCGAGCAGTACTTC.

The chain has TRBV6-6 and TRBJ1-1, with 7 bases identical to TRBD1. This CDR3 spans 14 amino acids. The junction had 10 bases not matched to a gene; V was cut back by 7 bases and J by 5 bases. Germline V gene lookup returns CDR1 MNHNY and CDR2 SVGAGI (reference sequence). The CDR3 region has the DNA TGTGCCAGCAACTACAGGGGTCGCGGGACTGAAGCTTTCTTT. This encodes CASNYRGRGTEAFF.

The CDR3 DNA sequence: TGCGCCAGCAGCCAACCCGTGCAGGACTGGACCCAGTACTTC. Residues: CASSQPVQDWTQYF. The chain employs TRBV4-1 and TRBJ2-5, with D perhaps matching TRBD2 (5 bases). The CDR3 has 14 residues. With 2 bases removed from V and 7 bases from J, the gap between germline ends came to 14 bases. From germline, CDR1 is MGHRA and CDR2 YSYEKL.

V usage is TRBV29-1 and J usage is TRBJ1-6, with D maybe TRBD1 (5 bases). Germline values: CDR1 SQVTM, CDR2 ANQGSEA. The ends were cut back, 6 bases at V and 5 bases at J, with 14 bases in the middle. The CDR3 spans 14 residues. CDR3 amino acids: CSVSTGSDNSPLHF. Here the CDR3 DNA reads TGCAGCGTCAGCACAGGAAGCGATAATTCACCCCTCCACTTT.